Given below is one T cell receptor (beta chain) in context. This sample is drawn from a study of blood T cell repertoires in COVID-19. Study context: The United States, Italy and Spain were the sources of the acute and convalescent COVID-19 samples. The cDNA or gDNA used as material had been derived from T cells, B-cell-depleted T cells, or PBMCs.

The CDR3 covers 13 residues. With 3 bases removed from V and 4 bases from J, the gap between germline ends came to 7 bases. Authors' processing steps: Counts of nucleated cells, estimated from reference gene primer amplification, were obtained. The protocol was immunoSEQ multiplex PCR, while the TCRdb copy is restricted to in-frame clones and leaves out a portion. The DNA gave D and trimming, while V, J and clone size come from that table. The data contain 75,000 to 95,000 clones, roughly nine tenths of them seen just once; the ten biggest clones take up almost 5.5%. The source material was peripheral blood. The genes are TRBV12-3 or TRBV12-4 and TRBJ2-4, with D unclear. The clonotype was recovered from a man in his sixties with acute or convalescent COVID-19. The CDR3 DNA follows: TGTGCCAGCAGTTTGGAGTCTAAAAACATTCAGTACTTC. Protein: CASSLESKNIQYF.